Presented here are 20 T cell receptor beta chains from one specimen sequenced in a study of response to subunit inactivated influenza vaccine. TCRdb passed the RT-PCR reads through MiXCR, listing each CDR3 protein once. The repertoire holds more than 550,000 distinct CDR3 sequences, with approximately 10% as singletons. Separately, the same data were catalogued under a study of T cells expressing NK-cell markers. That work adds: UMI-tagged 5'RACE template switching yielded the TCR beta cDNA.

The input for sequencing was PBMCs from blood, taken on the day of vaccination. All receptors derive from a man aged 45-65 years who received an inactivated influenza vaccine.

This clonotype was observed a few times. The V and J genes are TRBV7-2 and TRBJ1-1; 7 bases match TRBD1. J gave up 1 base and V 3 bases, and 5 bases lay outside the gene matches. CDR1 SGHTA and CDR2 FQGNSA come from the germline V gene. This CDR3 is 15 amino acids long. This CDR3 is CASSLGDSSNTEAFF. The CDR3 DNA reads as TGTGCCAGCAGCTTGGGGGACAGCTCGAACACTGAAGCTTTCTTT.

A word on this clonotype: Given a much more abundant clone one base away, this may be a read error. The J gene is TRBJ2-1, the V gene TRBV4-3; 8 bases align to TRBD2. The CDR3 covers 15 residues. After removal of 0 bases from V and 9 bases from J, the junction contained 7 bases not matched to a gene. The germline V gene has CDR1 LGHNA and CDR2 YSLEER. The CDR3 DNA follows: TGCGCCAGCAGCCAAGATCAGCGGGGGACGATTGAGCAGTTCTTC. Protein product: CASSQDQRGTIEQFF.

The chain joins TRBV27 to TRBJ2-7; 8 bases agree with TRBD1. The V segment lost 6 bases and the J segment 3 bases; nucleotides outside the gene matches: 13. Per germline, CDR1 MNHEY and CDR2 SMNVEV (reference sequence). This CDR3 has 16 amino acids. The CDR3 DNA reads TGTGCCAGCAGCAGAAGAAGGGACAGGAGACTCTACGAGCAGTACTTC. It translates to CASSRRRDRRLYEQYF.

This clonotype was seen a handful of times. This chain joins TRBV7-2 and TRBJ2-1, with 14 nucleotides matching TRBD2. CDR1 SGHTA and CDR2 FQGNSA come from the germline V gene. The ends lost 0 bases at V and 7 bases at J; junction bases unmatched: 5. CDR3 length equals 17 residues. The CDR3 loop is CASSLARRTSGRNEQFF. The CDR3 bases are TGTGCCAGCAGCTTAGCGCGTCGGACTAGCGGGAGGAATGAGCAGTTCTTC.

This clonotype was counted only a few times. The genes are TRBV5-1 and TRBJ2-3, with 8 nucleotides matching TRBD1. Trimming at V came to 4 bases and at J to 5 bases, leaving 9 bases not matched to a gene. CDR1 is SGHRS, CDR2 YFSETQ, per germline. The CDR3 contains 15 residues. This CDR3 is CASSHQGAVGDTQYF. The CDR3 DNA reads as TGCGCCAGCAGCCATCAGGGGGCAGTTGGAGATACGCAGTATTTT. Drawing the rest from reference TRBV5-1 and TRBJ2-3, the complete variable domain is KAGVTQTPRYLIKTRGQQVTLSCSPISGHRSVSWYQQTPGQGLQFLFEYFSETQRNKGNFPGRFSGRQFSNSRSEMNVSTLELGDSALYLCASSHQGAVGDTQYFGPGTRLTVL.

This clonotype was recorded a few times. The V and J genes are TRBV21-1 and TRBJ2-7; the listed D gene, TRBD1, was not tested against the DNA. TRBV21-1 is a listed pseudogene. This CDR3 comprises 14 residues. CDR3 loop: CASSEKTGDYEQYF. The CDR3 nucleotides are TGTGCCAGCAGCGAAAAAACAGGGGACTACGAGCAGTACTTC.

This clonotype was counted between two and nine times. The chain employs TRBV28 and TRBJ1-1, with D uncertain. Per the germline V gene, CDR1 is MDHEN and CDR2 is SYDVKM. V lost 5 bases and J 1 base, leaving 11 bases between the germline ends. The CDR3 has 14 residues. CDR3 amino acids: CASSLYTENTEAFF. The CDR3 coding sequence is TGTGCCAGCAGTCTCTACACAGAGAACACTGAAGCTTTCTTT.

There are a few counts of this clonotype. An end of the junction differs from the germline gene, which may be a read error. The chain couples TRBV20-1 to TRBJ2-7; unclear D gene. Germline assignment: CDR1 DFQATT and CDR2 SNEGSKA (reference sequence). The CDR3 contains 12 residues. The DNA of the CDR3 is TGCAGAGCTAGAGGCAGGTCCCACGAGCAGTACTTC. This gives the protein CRARGRSHEQYF.

The table lists this clonotype with a few counts. The chain employs TRBV28 and TRBJ1-6, with D perhaps matching TRBD1 (6 bases). Germline loops: CDR1 MDHEN, CDR2 SYDVKM. The CDR3 length is 14 residues. V was pared by 1 base and J by 6 bases, with 7 bases between. The CDR3 reads CASSLLDSNSPLHF. CDR3 nucleotide sequence: TGTGCCAGCAGTTTATTGGACAGTAATTCACCCCTCCACTTT.

This clonotype has just a few counts. The rearrangement joins TRBV28 to TRBJ2-1; the D is unclear. Between the trimmed V and J ends, which lost 5 bases and 8 bases, there was a span of 10 bases. The V gene's germline CDR1 is MDHEN and CDR2 SYDVKM. The length of the CDR3 is 12 residues. CDR3 coding DNA: TGTGCCAGCAGTCACGATCGGGATGAGCAGTTCTTC. Protein sequence: CASSHDRDEQFF.

This clonotype was counted between two and nine times. The chain employs TRBV12-3 or TRBV12-4 and TRBJ1-4; tentative D call: TRBD1 (5 bases). With 3 bases removed from V and 2 bases from J, the gap between germline ends came to 7 bases. CDR3 length: 14 amino acids. The CDR3 protein is CASSFSGTNEKLFF. The DNA of the CDR3 is TGTGCCAGCAGTTTCTCAGGGACTAATGAAAAACTGTTTTTT.

The V and J genes are TRBV2 and TRBJ2-1, with TRBD2 matching over 7 bases. Per the germline V gene, CDR1 is SNHLY and CDR2 is FYNNEI. The ends lost 0 bases at V and 7 bases at J; junction bases unmatched: 9. The CDR3 length is 16 residues. Here the CDR3 reads CASSEAVLAAGNEQFF. Here the CDR3 DNA reads TGTGCCAGCAGTGAAGCGGTCCTAGCGGCGGGGAATGAGCAGTTCTTC.

This clonotype has just a few counts. The chain joins TRBV14 to TRBJ2-7; no reliable D call. Germline V gene data show CDR1 as SGHDN and CDR2 as FVKESK. CDR3 length: 15 amino acids. The V end was cut by 2 bases, the J end by 2 bases, with 13 bases between. CDR3 DNA: TGTGCCAGCAGCCAATTTGACACAATTGCCTACGAGCAGTACTTC. Translating gives CASSQFDTIAYEQYF. The full variable domain, with the rest looked up from reference TRBV14 and TRBJ2-7, is EAGVTQFPSHSVIEKGQTVTLRCDPISGHDNLYWYRRVMGKEIKFLLHFVKESKQDESGMPNNRFLAERTGGTYSTLKVQPAELEDSGVYFCASSQFDTIAYEQYFGPGTRLTVT.

J is TRBJ2-2 and V is TRBV20-1; a weak D match, TRBD2 (6 bases). CDR3 length: 14 residues. Germline values: CDR1 DFQATT, CDR2 SNEGSKA (reference sequence). V lost 3 bases and J 4 bases, leaving 12 bases between the germline ends. CDR3 coding DNA: TGCAGTGCTAGTCCCGGGAGCACCACCGGGGAGCTGTTTTTT. It encodes CSASPGSTTGELFF.

This clonotype was observed a few times. V usage is TRBV5-6 and J usage is TRBJ1-1; perhaps TRBD1 as D (6 bases). Trimming left V 7 bases short and J 4 bases short, with 20 bases between. The CDR3 contains 15 residues. Germline CDR1 is SGHDT and CDR2 is YYEEEE. The CDR3 protein is CASLKVPGGGTEAFF. The CDR3 bases are TGTGCCAGCCTAAAAGTTCCGGGGGGCGGCACTGAAGCTTTCTTT.

This clonotype was detected a few times. This sequence joins TRBV6-2 or TRBV6-3 and TRBJ2-3, with D unclear. The CDR3 extends over 13 amino acids. With 2 bases removed from V and 5 bases from J, the gap between germline ends came to 8 bases. Germline loops: CDR1 MNHEY, CDR2 SVGEGT. CDR3 region: CASSYVVGDTQYF. CDR3 bases: TGTGCCAGCAGTTACGTCGTTGGAGATACGCAGTATTTT.

V usage is TRBV12-3 or TRBV12-4 and J usage is TRBJ2-3; TRBD2 is a possible D gene (6 bases). This CDR3 is built from 14 residues. Trimming cost V 7 bases and J 2 bases, with 13 bases left between them. The DNA for the CDR3 is TGTGCCAGCACCGCGGGACGGAACACAGATACGCAGTATTTT. Protein sequence: CASTAGRNTDTQYF.

This chain connects TRBV15 to TRBJ2-5; TRBD2 matches at 14 bases. This CDR3 is built from 16 residues. Trimming took 4 bases from V and 2 from J; bases not matched to a gene: 3. Per germline, CDR1 LNHNV and CDR2 YYDKDF (reference sequence). CDR3 in DNA: TGTGCCACCAGCAAACGACTAGCGGGGGGGCAAGAGACCCAGTACTTC. Its protein product is CATSKRLAGGQETQYF.

This clonotype has a count of ten or more. The chain couples TRBV5-1 to TRBJ1-2; TRBD1 might be the D (6 bases). The V gene's germline CDR1 is SGHRS and CDR2 YFSETQ. Trimming removed 0 bases at V and 8 bases at J, with 14 bases between. The CDR3 extends over 14 amino acids. The CDR3 nucleotides are TGCGCCAGCAGCTTGGACGGGGGCGCAGGAGGCTACACCTTC. Translated: CASSLDGGAGGYTF.

In this sample, this clonotype turned up many times. The genes are TRBV7-2 and TRBJ2-3; the D is unclear. There are 13 residues in the CDR3. CDR1 is SGHTA and CDR2 is FQGNSA in the germline V gene. V gave up 2 bases and J gave up 4 bases, with 7 bases separating them. This chain's CDR3 is CASSLFGADTQYF. CDR3 in DNA: TGTGCCAGCAGCTTATTTGGGGCAGATACGCAGTATTTT.